This T cell receptor (beta chain) came from a study of blood T cell repertoires in COVID-19. Study background: The analysed material was cDNA or gDNA that came from T cells, B-cell-depleted T cells, or PBMCs.

The CDR3 is made up of 10 amino acids. The V gene's germline CDR1 is DFQATT and CDR2 SNEGSKA (reference sequence). The germline V and J ends were trimmed by 5 bases and 7 bases, with 8 bases remaining between them. In the original analysis: Nucleated cell number was recorded as an estimate derived from reference gene primer amplification. Only in-frame clones appear in the TCRdb table, and some are missing; sequencing was by immunoSEQ multiplex PCR. From that table come the V and J calls and clone size; the DNA was used to work out D and trimming. This repertoire shows roughly 300,000 clones, about 89% found once; its top ten account for approximately 8%.

The source is a woman aged 45-59 years who had recovered from COVID-19. The chain joins TRBV20-1 to TRBJ1-2; D uncertain. Material: peripheral blood. CDR3 amino acids: CSASDTGYTF. The CDR3 nucleotides are TGCAGTGCTTCCGACACTGGCTACACCTTC.